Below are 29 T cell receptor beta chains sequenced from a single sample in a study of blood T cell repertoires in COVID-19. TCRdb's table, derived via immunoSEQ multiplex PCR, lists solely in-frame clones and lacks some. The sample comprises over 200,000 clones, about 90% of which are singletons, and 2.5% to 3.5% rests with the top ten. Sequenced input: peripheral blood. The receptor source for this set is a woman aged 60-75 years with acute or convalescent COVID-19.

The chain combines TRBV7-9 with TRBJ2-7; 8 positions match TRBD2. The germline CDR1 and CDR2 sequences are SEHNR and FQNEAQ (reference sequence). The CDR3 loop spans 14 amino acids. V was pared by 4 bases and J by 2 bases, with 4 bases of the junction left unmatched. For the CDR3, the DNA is TGTGCCAGCAGCTACATAGCGGGACCCTACGAGCAGTACTTC. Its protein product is CASSYIAGPYEQYF.

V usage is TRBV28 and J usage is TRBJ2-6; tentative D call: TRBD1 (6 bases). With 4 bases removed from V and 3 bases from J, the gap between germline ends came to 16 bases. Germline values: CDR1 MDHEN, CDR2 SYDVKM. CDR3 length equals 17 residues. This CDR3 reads CASSYQQGSSGANVLTF. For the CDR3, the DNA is TGTGCCAGCAGTTACCAACAGGGATCTAGTGGGGCCAACGTCCTGACTTTC.

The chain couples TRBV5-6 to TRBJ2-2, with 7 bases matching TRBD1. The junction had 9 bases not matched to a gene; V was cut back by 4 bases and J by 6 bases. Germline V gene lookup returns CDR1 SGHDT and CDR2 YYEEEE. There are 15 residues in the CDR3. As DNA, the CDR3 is TGTGCCAGCAGCCGTAGGGGGCCCCTCGCCGGGGAGCTGTTTTTT. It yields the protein CASSRRGPLAGELFF.

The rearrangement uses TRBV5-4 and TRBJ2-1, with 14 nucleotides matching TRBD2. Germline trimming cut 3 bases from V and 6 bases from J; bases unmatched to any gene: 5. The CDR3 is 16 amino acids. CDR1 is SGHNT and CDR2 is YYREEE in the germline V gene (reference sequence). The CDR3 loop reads CASSWTSGGQANEQFF. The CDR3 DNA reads TGTGCCAGCAGCTGGACTAGCGGGGGGCAAGCCAATGAGCAGTTCTTC.

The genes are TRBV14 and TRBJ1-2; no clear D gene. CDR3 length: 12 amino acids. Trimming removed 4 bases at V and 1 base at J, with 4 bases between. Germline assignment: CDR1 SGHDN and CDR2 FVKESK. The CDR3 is CASSPSNYGYTF. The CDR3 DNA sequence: TGTGCCAGCAGCCCCAGTAACTATGGCTACACCTTC.

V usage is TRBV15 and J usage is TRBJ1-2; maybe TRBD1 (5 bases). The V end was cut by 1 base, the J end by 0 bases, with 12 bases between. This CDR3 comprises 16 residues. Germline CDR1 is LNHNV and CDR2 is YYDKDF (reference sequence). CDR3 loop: CATSRGGAETNYGYTF. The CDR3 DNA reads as TGTGCCACCAGCAGAGGTGGGGCGGAGACTAACTATGGCTACACCTTC.

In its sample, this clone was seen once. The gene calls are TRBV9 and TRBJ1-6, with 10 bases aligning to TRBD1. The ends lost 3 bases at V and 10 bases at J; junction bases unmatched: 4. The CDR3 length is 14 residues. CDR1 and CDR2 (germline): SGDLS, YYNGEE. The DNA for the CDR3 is TGTGCCAGCAGCGGGACAGGGGGTAGATCACCCCTCCACTTT. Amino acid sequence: CASSGTGGRSPLHF.

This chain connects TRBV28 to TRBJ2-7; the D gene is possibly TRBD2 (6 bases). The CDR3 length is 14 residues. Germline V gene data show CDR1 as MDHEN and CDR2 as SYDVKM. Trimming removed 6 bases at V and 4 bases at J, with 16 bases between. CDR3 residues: CASSPPTSLYEQYF. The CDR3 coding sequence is TGTGCCAGCAGCCCCCCGACTAGTTTGTACGAGCAGTACTTC.

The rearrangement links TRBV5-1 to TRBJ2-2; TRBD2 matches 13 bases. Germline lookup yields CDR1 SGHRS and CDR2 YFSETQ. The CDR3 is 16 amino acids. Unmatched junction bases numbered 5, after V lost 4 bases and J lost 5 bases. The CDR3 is CASSAGLAGVTGELFF. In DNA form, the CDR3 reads TGCGCCAGCAGCGCCGGACTAGCGGGAGTAACCGGGGAGCTGTTTTTT.

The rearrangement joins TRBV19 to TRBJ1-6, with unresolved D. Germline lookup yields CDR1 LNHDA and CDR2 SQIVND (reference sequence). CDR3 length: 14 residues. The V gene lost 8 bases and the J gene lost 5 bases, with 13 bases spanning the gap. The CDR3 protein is CASCPGRNNSPLHF. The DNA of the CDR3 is TGTGCCAGTTGTCCGGGGAGAAATAATTCACCCCTCCACTTT.

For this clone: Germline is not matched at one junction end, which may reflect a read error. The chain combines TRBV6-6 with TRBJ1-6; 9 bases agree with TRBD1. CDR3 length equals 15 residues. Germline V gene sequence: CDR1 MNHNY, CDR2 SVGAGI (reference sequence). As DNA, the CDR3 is TGCGAGGGACAGGGCTACTCCCTCTATAATTCACCCCTCCACTTT. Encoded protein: CEGQGYSLYNSPLHF.

CDR3 residues: CASRAPLNTEAFF. The CDR3 nucleotides read TGTGCCAGCAGGGCTCCATTGAACACTGAAGCTTTCTTT. V is TRBV3-1 (or the pseudogene TRBV3-2) and J is TRBJ1-1; D unresolved. Per the germline V gene, CDR1 is LGHDT and CDR2 is YNNKEL (reference sequence). Trimming took 6 bases from V and 0 from J, leaving 8 bases between them. The CDR3 spans 13 residues.

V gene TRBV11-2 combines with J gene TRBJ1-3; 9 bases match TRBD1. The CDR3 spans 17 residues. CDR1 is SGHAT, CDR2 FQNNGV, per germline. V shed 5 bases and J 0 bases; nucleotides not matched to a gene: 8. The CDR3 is CASSPGQGLSSGNTIYF. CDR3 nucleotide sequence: TGTGCCAGCAGCCCGGGACAGGGACTGAGCTCTGGAAACACCATATATTTT.

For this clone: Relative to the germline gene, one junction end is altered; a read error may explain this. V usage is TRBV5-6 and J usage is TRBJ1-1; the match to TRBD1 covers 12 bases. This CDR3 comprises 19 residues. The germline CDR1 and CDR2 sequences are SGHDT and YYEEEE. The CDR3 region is CASSLPGQGAVVVKTEAFF. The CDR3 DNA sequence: TGTGCCAGCAGCTTGCCGGGACAGGGGGCTGTGGTTGTGAAAACTGAAGCTTTCTTT.

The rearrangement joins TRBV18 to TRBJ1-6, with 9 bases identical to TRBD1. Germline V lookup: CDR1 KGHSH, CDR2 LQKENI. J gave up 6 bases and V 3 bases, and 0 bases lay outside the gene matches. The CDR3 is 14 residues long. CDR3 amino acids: CASSPGQGNSPLHF. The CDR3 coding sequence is TGTGCCAGCTCACCGGGACAGGGTAATTCACCCCTCCACTTT.

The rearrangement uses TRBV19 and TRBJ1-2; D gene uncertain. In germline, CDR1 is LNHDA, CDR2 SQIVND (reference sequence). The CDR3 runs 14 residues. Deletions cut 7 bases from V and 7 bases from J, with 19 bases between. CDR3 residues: CASTTDLEGFGYTF. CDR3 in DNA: TGTGCCAGTACAACTGACCTGGAGGGATTTGGCTACACCTTC.

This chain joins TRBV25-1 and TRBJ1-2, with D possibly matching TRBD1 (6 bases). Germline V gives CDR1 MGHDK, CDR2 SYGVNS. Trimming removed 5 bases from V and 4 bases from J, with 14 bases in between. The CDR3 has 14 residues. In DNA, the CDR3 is TGTGCCAGCAGTAACCTGGACAGCCCCTATGGCTACACCTTC. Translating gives CASSNLDSPYGYTF.

CDR3 DNA sequence: TGTGCCAGTAGCCTTATAGGAGCAGTTTATGGCTACACCTTC. It yields the protein CASSLIGAVYGYTF. The V gene is TRBV19, the J gene TRBJ1-2; D is unresolved. CDR3 length: 14 residues. Germline CDR1 reads LNHDA; CDR2 reads SQIVND (reference sequence). V lost 6 bases and J lost 5, with 16 bases in between.

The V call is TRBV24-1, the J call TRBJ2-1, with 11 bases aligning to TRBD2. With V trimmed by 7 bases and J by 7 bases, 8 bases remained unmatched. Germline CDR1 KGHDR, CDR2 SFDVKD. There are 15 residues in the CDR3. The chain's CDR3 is CATSSTSGRFNEQFF. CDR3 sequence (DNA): TGTGCCACCAGCTCAACTAGCGGGAGATTTAATGAGCAGTTCTTC.

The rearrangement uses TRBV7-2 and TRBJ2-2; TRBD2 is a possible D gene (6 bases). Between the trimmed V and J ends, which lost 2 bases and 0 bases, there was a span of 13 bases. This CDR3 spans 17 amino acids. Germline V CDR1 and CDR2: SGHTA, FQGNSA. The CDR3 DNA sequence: TGTGCCAGCAGCTTAATGGGGAGGCGAACGAACACCGGGGAGCTGTTTTTT. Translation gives CASSLMGRRTNTGELFF.

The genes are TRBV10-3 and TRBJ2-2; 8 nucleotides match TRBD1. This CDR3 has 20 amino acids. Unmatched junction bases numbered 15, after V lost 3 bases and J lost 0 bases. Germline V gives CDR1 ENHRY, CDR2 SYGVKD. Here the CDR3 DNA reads TGTGCCATCAGTGATCACCGGGACAGGAGTTCACTCTCGAACACCGGGGAGCTGTTTTTT. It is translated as CAISDHRDRSSLSNTGELFF.

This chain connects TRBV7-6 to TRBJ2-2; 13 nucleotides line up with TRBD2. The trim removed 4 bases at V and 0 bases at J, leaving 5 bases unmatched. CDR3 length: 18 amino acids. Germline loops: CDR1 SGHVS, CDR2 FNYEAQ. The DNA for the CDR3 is TGTGCCAGCAGCTCCAGACTAGCGGGAGGTCCGAACACCGGGGAGCTGTTTTTT. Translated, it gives CASSSRLAGGPNTGELFF.

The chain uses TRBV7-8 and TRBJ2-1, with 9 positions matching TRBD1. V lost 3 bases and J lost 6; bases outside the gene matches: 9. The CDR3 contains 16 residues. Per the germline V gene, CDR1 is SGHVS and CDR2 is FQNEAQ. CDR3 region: CASSFRPGQGLNEQFF. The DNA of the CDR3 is TGTGCCAGCAGCTTTAGACCGGGACAGGGACTCAATGAGCAGTTCTTC.

CDR3 bases: TGTGCCAGCTCACCCCTCAGGATTGCGGGGGGGGACTATGGCTACACCTTC. This sequence encodes CASSPLRIAGGDYGYTF. This rearrangement joins TRBV18 to TRBJ1-2; D possibly corresponds to TRBD1 (5 bases). The germline V and J ends were trimmed by 3 bases and 3 bases, with 20 bases remaining between them. The CDR3 sequence is 17 residues long. Per germline, CDR1 KGHSH and CDR2 LQKENI.

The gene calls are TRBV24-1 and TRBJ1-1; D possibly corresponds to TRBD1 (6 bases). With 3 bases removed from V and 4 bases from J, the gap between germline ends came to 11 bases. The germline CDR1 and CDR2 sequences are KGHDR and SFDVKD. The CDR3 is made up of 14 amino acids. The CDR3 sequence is CATSDTGQITEAFF. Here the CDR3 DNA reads TGTGCCACCAGTGATACAGGACAGATCACTGAAGCTTTCTTT.

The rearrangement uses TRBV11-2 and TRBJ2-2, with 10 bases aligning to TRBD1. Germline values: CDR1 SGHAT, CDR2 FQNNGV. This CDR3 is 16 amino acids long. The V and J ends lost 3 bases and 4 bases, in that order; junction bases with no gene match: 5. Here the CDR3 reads CASSLTGGYVTGELFF. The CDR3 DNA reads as TGTGCCAGCAGCTTGACAGGGGGCTACGTCACCGGGGAGCTGTTTTTT. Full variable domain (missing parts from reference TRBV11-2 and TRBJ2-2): EAGVAQSPRYKIIEKRQSVAFWCNPISGHATLYWYQQILGQGPKLLIQFQNNGVVDDSQLPKDRFSAERLKGVDSTLKIQPAKLEDSAVYLCASSLTGGYVTGELFFGEGSRLTVL.

CDR3 protein: CASSIVVGQGNQPQHF. In DNA, the CDR3 is TGTGCCAGTAGTATAGTAGTTGGGCAGGGAAATCAGCCCCAGCATTTT. The chain uses TRBV19 and TRBJ1-5, with a tentative D call TRBD1 (5 bases). This CDR3 spans 16 amino acids. Trimming left V 1 base short and J 4 bases short, with 14 bases between. CDR1 and CDR2 from the germline V gene are LNHDA and SQIVND (reference sequence).

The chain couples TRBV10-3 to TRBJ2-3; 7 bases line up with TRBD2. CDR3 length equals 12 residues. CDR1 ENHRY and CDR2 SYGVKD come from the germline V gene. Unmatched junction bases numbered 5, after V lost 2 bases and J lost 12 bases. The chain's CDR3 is CAISELTSPQYF. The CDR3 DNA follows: TGTGCCATCAGTGAGCTGACTAGCCCACAGTATTTT.

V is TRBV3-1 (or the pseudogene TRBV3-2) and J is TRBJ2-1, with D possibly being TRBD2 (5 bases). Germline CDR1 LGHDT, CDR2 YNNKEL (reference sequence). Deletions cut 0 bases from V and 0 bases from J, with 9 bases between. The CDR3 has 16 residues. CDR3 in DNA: TGTGCCAGCAGCCAAGAAGGCGGGTCCTCCTACAATGAGCAGTTCTTC. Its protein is CASSQEGGSSYNEQFF.